These T cell receptor beta chains were read from a single sample in a study of blood T cells in healthy people across ages. TCRdb reanalysed the 5' RACE reads using MiXCR and keeps one entry per CDR3 protein. The repertoire holds fewer than 900,000 distinct CDR3 sequences, with around half as singletons. The sequenced material came from blood. The source of these receptors is an older woman in good health. Both conserved end residues are part of each CDR3. Fields, in order: clone size, J gene, V gene, D gene, CDR3 protein, CDR3 DNA. A D gene is named only where the DNA matches it firmly. Expanded clones get a size class; other rows say once, few or many, or leave the size out.

few | TRBJ2-1 | TRBV20-1 | TRBD2 | CSAWTSGNYNEQFF | TGCAGTGCTTGGACTAGCGGGAACTACAATGAGCAGTTCTTC
- | TRBJ2-2 | TRBV29-1 | TRBD2 | CSARLATGELFF | TGCAGCGCCAGACTAGCTACCGGGGAGCTGTTTTTT
- | TRBJ2-5 | TRBV15 | TRBD2 | CATSTQKRERGETQYF | TGTGCCACCAGCACTCAAAAGCGGGAGCGGGGAGAGACCCAGTACTTC
few | TRBJ2-5 | TRBV20-1 | TRBD2 | CSVHSGSDQETQYF | TGCAGCGTACATAGCGGGAGTGATCAAGAGACCCAGTACTTC
- | TRBJ1-2 | TRBV27 | TRBD1 | CASSLTAGGDYYGYTF | TGTGCCAGCAGTTTAACGGCAGGGGGCGACTACTATGGCTACACCTTC
- | TRBJ2-1 | TRBV6-2/TRBV6-3 | TRBD2 | CASSYVASGSLPYNEQFF | TGTGCCAGCAGTTACGTGGCTAGCGGGAGCCTGCCCTACAATGAGCAGTTCTTC
- | TRBJ2-1 | TRBV28 | TRBD2 | CASSGGLAGVSEQFF | TGTGCCAGCAGTGGAGGACTAGCGGGAGTCTCTGAGCAGTTCTTC
few | TRBJ2-5 | TRBV7-2 | - | CASSRALGTQETQYF | TGTGCCAGCAGCCGTGCCCTCGGGACCCAAGAGACCCAGTACTTC
few | TRBJ2-7 | TRBV27 | TRBD2 | CASSLLAGATKPYEQYF | TGTGCCAGCAGTTTATTAGCGGGGGCCACTAAACCCTACGAGCAGTACTTC
few | TRBJ2-6 | TRBV10-3 | - | CAISGRHKAGANVLTF | TGTGCCATCAGTGGTCGGCACAAAGCTGGGGCCAACGTCCTGACTTTC
- | TRBJ2-2 | TRBV27 | TRBD1 | CASSLSGQLSTGELFF | TGTGCCAGCAGTTTATCGGGACAGCTGAGCACCGGGGAGCTGTTTTTT
- | TRBJ2-5 | TRBV5-1 | - | CASSSPRARGETQYF | TGCGCCAGCAGCTCGCCGAGGGCTCGAGGGGAGACCCAGTACTTC
- | TRBJ2-1 | TRBV9 | - | CASSLTGTLSGEQFF | TGTGCCAGCAGCCTAACCGGGACACTAAGTGGTGAGCAGTTCTTC
many | TRBJ2-5 | TRBV20-1 | TRBD2 | CSARGAGGTETQYF | TGCAGTGCAAGAGGGGCGGGAGGAACCGAGACCCAGTACTTC
few | TRBJ2-4 | TRBV27 | - | CASSSNERSVNIQYF | TGTGCCAGCAGTTCGAACGAGAGGTCGGTAAACATTCAGTACTTC
- | TRBJ2-7 | TRBV27 | TRBD1 | CASSLLHPGQTYEQYF | TGTGCCAGCAGTTTGCTCCATCCGGGACAGACCTACGAGCAGTACTTC
- | TRBJ2-3 | TRBV10-3 | TRBD2 | CAISLPGLAGGTDTQYF | TGTGCCATCAGTCTCCCGGGACTAGCGGGAGGGACAGATACGCAGTATTTT
once | TRBJ1-5 | TRBV19 | - | CASSYGYSSGNQPQHF | TGTGCCAGTAGTTACGGATATAGCTCGGGCAATCAGCCCCAGCATTTT
few | TRBJ2-7 | TRBV20-1 | - | CSGLRAGAREQYF | TGCAGTGGACTCAGGGCAGGCGCCCGCGAGCAGTACTTC
- | TRBJ2-1 | TRBV6-1 | TRBD1 | CAGGRDSPYNEQFF | TGTGCCGGCGGACGGGACAGCCCCTACAATGAGCAGTTCTTC
- | TRBJ1-1 | TRBV7-2 | - | CVSSRSREMNTEAFF | TGTGTCAGCAGCAGGTCCAGGGAGATGAACACTGAAGCTTTCTTT
- | TRBJ2-7 | TRBV6-5 | - | CASSYSIITGGYGQYF | TGTGCCAGCAGTTACTCGATAATAACCGGAGGCTACGGGCAGTACTTC
few | TRBJ2-3 | TRBV27 | TRBD1 | CASSPPPDRGYTDTQYF | TGTGCCAGCAGTCCCCCTCCCGACAGGGGATACACAGATACGCAGTATTTT
once | TRBJ2-7 | TRBV25-1 | - | CVSSDLPYEQYF | TGTGTCAGCAGTGATCTTCCATACGAGCAGTACTTC
few | TRBJ1-2 | TRBV12-5 | - | CASGLGPGTSYGYTF | TGTGCTAGTGGTTTGGGGCCCGGGACCTCCTATGGCTACACCTTC
many | TRBJ2-4 | TRBV27 | TRBD1 | CASSLGGQGITLAKNIQYF | TGTGCCAGCAGTTTAGGCGGACAGGGTATTACTCTAGCCAAAAACATTCAGTACTTC
- | TRBJ1-4 | TRBV5-1 | TRBD1 | CASGPSTGNREKLFF | TGCGCCAGCGGACCCTCGACAGGGAACCGTGAAAAACTGTTTTTT
- | TRBJ2-5 | TRBV27 | TRBD1 | CASSPRQGQTQYF | TGTGCCAGCAGTCCCCGACAGGGACAGACCCAGTACTTC
many | TRBJ1-2 | TRBV4-2 | - | CASSQEEGTEGRYTF | TGTGCCAGCAGCCAAGAGGAAGGGACCGAGGGGCGTTACACCTTC
- | TRBJ2-7 | TRBV24-1 | - | CATGDGSRYEQYF | TGTGCCACCGGTGATGGCAGCCGGTACGAGCAGTACTTC
- | TRBJ1-5 | TRBV18 | TRBD1 | CASSPDRGGDQPQHF | TGTGCCAGCTCACCCGACAGGGGCGGCGATCAGCCCCAGCATTTT
few | TRBJ2-5 | TRBV12-3/TRBV12-4 | - | CASSFDLTYAGETQYF | TGTGCCAGCAGTTTTGACCTGACTTATGCCGGGGAGACCCAGTACTTC
once | TRBJ2-5 | TRBV5-1 | TRBD2 | CASSLLVAGGQETQYF | TGCGCCAGCAGCTTGCTGGTCGCGGGAGGCCAAGAGACCCAGTACTTC